The 10 T cell receptor beta chains given below trace back to one sample, sequenced in a study of cytomegalovirus exposure and HLA in healthy donors. Primers included in the PCR were 60 Vbeta and 13 Jbeta primers. The repertoire was sequenced with immunoSEQ multiplex PCR; TCRdb's copy has only in-frame clones and lacks some. The table has approximately 150,000 clones, roughly 80% seen once. Sequenced: PBMCs. Source of these receptors: a man aged 45-65 years in good health and CMV-seropositive.

The CDR3 reads CASSVGAGTDTQYF. CDR3 sequence (DNA): TGTGCCAGCAGCGTAGGGGCAGGAACAGATACGCAGTATTTT. The chain carries TRBV9 and TRBJ2-3; D is undetermined. Trimming cost V 0 bases and J 3 bases, with 8 bases left between them. The CDR3 runs to 14 residues. The germline gives CDR1 SGDLS, CDR2 YYNGEE.

The gene calls are TRBV5-4 and TRBJ1-1; D is unclear. CDR1 is SGHNT and CDR2 is YYREEE in the germline V gene (reference sequence). V lost 2 bases, J lost 6 bases, and 8 bases lay in between. The CDR3 consists of 12 residues. This chain's CDR3 is CASSFRYSEAFF. The DNA for the CDR3 is TGTGCCAGCAGCTTCAGGTACTCTGAAGCTTTCTTT.

This clone was seen once. The chain links TRBV29-1 to TRBJ2-5, with D possibly TRBD2 on 5 matching bases. CDR1 is SQVTM and CDR2 is ANQGSEA in the germline V gene. The CDR3 spans 15 residues. The V and J ends lost 5 bases and 2 bases respectively, with 18 bases between them. In DNA form, the CDR3 reads TGCAGCGTTTTCCTCTCCCAGCGGCTGCAAGAGACCCAGTACTTC. This translates into CSVFLSQRLQETQYF. Looking up the rest from reference TRBV29-1 and TRBJ2-5 gives the full variable domain: SAVISQKPSRDICQRGTSLTIQCQVDSQVTMMFWYRQQPGQSLTLIATANQGSEATYESGFVIDKFPISRPNLTFSTLTVSNMSPEDSSIYLCSVFLSQRLQETQYFGPGTRLLVL.

The chain carries TRBV5-1 and TRBJ1-2, with 7 bases lining up with TRBD1. The CDR3 runs 15 residues. From germline, CDR1 is SGHRS and CDR2 YFSETQ. The V and J ends lost 3 bases and 4 bases, in that order; junction bases with no gene match: 9. CDR3 protein: CASSSGWDRTYGYTF. CDR3 bases: TGCGCCAGCAGCTCTGGTTGGGACAGAACCTATGGCTACACCTTC.

This chain uses TRBV7-2 with TRBJ2-5; tentatively, D is TRBD1 (6 bases). Germline CDR1 is SGHTA and CDR2 is FQGNSA. V dropped 5 bases and J dropped 5 bases, with 9 bases sitting between them. The CDR3 is made up of 12 amino acids. CDR3 loop: CASSLRGETQYF. The CDR3 coding sequence is TGTGCCAGCAGCCTGAGGGGGGAGACCCAGTACTTC.

CDR3 nucleotide sequence: TGTGCCAGCAGCCAGCCACGGGAAACTGAAGCTTTCTTT. Its protein product is CASSQPRETEAFF. The chain uses TRBV4-2 and TRBJ1-1; D unclear. Germline CDR1 reads LGHNA; CDR2 reads YNFKEQ. The V and J ends lost 3 bases and 5 bases respectively, with 10 bases between them. This CDR3 comprises 13 residues.

J is TRBJ1-5 and V is TRBV9, with D unclear. Trimming stripped 0 bases from V and 9 bases from J, with 13 bases between. The CDR3 length is 14 residues. Germline V gives CDR1 SGDLS, CDR2 YYNGEE. The CDR3 is CASSVDSSPRPQHF. The CDR3 coding sequence is TGTGCCAGCAGCGTAGATAGCAGCCCGCGGCCCCAGCATTTT.

The V call is TRBV6-1, the J call TRBJ1-2; TRBD1 is a possible D gene (5 bases). Germline CDR1 and CDR2: MNHNS and SASEGT. The CDR3 totals 13 residues. With 6 bases removed from V and 5 bases from J, the gap between germline ends came to 13 bases. The CDR3: CASRKGNDYGYTF. The CDR3 coding sequence is TGTGCCAGCAGGAAGGGGAATGATTATGGCTACACCTTC.

This clone was recorded only once. The chain carries TRBV11-3 and TRBJ2-2; maybe TRBD2 (5 bases). Trimming removed 1 base from V and 6 bases from J, with 15 bases in between. There are 16 residues in the CDR3. Germline CDR1 reads SGHNT; CDR2 reads YENEEA. Written as DNA, the CDR3 is TGTGCCAGCAGCTTAGGTTTCGGACTGGCCTCCGGGGAGCTGTTTTTT. Encoded protein: CASSLGFGLASGELFF. Full variable domain (outside the CDR3, taken from reference TRBV11-3 and TRBJ2-2): EAGVVQSPRYKIIEKKQPVAFWCNPISGHNTLYWYLQNLGQGPELLIRYENEEAVDDSQLPKDRFSAERLKGVDSTLKIQPAELGDSAVYLCASSLGFGLASGELFFGEGSRLTVL.

This rearrangement joins TRBV18 to TRBJ1-4, with D unresolved. V dropped 6 bases and J dropped 7 bases, with 12 bases sitting between them. Germline-derived CDR1 and CDR2 are KGHSH and LQKENI. The CDR3 runs 13 residues. The CDR3 here is CASSRESAEKLFF. CDR3 bases: TGTGCCAGCTCCCGGGAAAGCGCTGAAAAACTGTTTTTT.